This TCR beta chain was identified during a study of neurological immune-mediated disorders. Study details: Multiple sclerosis patients (n of about 35) included some 31 with relapsing-remitting and 3 with secondary progressive disease. The study, taken as a whole, reports: When grouped phylogenetically, the repertoires of 18 of the 34 multiple sclerosis patients fell together in one related-CDR3 cluster, which is a possible signature.

V shed 4 bases and J 5 bases; nucleotides not matched to a gene: 12. From germline, CDR1 is SGDLS and CDR2 YYNGEE. The CDR3 runs to 17 residues. As for this clonotype: The antigen is not known.

The study built unsorted libraries from 2 million PBMCs kept at -80 C. By 5'RACE with 10-nucleotide random UMIs, the cDNA was made. TCRdb redid the calling of the 5' RACE reads with MiXCR, one entry per CDR3 protein. The sample includes about 95,000 distinct CDR3 sequences, 3.5% of them seen just once. The sequencing input was PBMCs. The sequence came from a young woman with multiple sclerosis. V and J are TRBV9 and TRBJ2-5; 12 bases map to TRBD2. The CDR3 reads CASSLGLAGTIGETQYF. The CDR3 coding sequence is TGTGCCAGCAGCCTAGGACTAGCGGGAACAATCGGGGAGACCCAGTACTTC.